The clone carrying this T cell receptor (beta chain) was recorded a few times. Its antigen is not known. This specimen comes from a study of chemoradiotherapy in HPV16-positive cancers. Germline lookup yields CDR1 SNHLY and CDR2 FYNNEI. V lost 6 bases to trimming and J lost 9 bases, with 15 bases between them. This CDR3 comprises 13 residues. Profiling relied on immunoSEQ multiplex PCR, and the TCRdb table lists in-frame clones only, not all of them. The sample records approximately 6,600 clones, around 79% being singletons. Broader study findings: Non-HPV-specific T cells did not expand in tumors during treatment, whereas candidate HPV-specific clones and E7-related motifs did. Better recurrence-free survival went with HPV-responsive T-cell expansion in HPV16-positive patients. The functional HPV-specific definition rests on just a couple of HPV16-positive patients.

Over chemoradiotherapy, repertoires were sampled more than once. The chain recombines TRBV2 with TRBJ2-1; D unresolved. The sample consisted of tumor tissue, taken from a patient who underwent chemoradiotherapy. The receptor was isolated from a human donor with HPV-associated anogenital cancer. CDR3 in amino acids: CASSELVGTEQFF. CDR3 nucleotide sequence: TGTGCCAGCAGCGAGTTGGTGGGTACTGAGCAGTTCTTC.